The next 27 T cell receptor beta chains were all read from a single sample in a study of cytomegalovirus exposure and HLA in healthy donors. Vbeta (60) and Jbeta (13) primers were used in the PCR. Sequencing used immunoSEQ multiplex PCR; TCRdb keeps in-frame clones, though not all of them. The data show approximately 170,000 clones, 70% to 75% seen once. The specimen was PBMCs. The receptors originated from a man aged 18 to 29 in good health and CMV-seropositive.

The genes are TRBV28 and TRBJ1-5, with a tentative D call TRBD1 (5 bases). The V gene's germline CDR1 is MDHEN and CDR2 SYDVKM. The CDR3 length is 13 residues. V lost 7 bases and J 3 bases, leaving 10 bases between the germline ends. The CDR3, as DNA: TGTGCCAGCACCGAGACAGACAATCAGCCCCAGCATTTT. Amino acids: CASTETDNQPQHF.

The count of this clone is one. J is TRBJ1-2 and V is TRBV27; 8 positions match TRBD1. The CDR3 is made up of 14 amino acids. Germline lookup yields CDR1 MNHEY and CDR2 SMNVEV (reference sequence). V shed 6 bases and J 6 bases; nucleotides not matched to a gene: 9. CDR3 coding DNA: TGTGCCAGCAGCACGGGACAGGAAGTGGATGGCTACACCTTC. Residues: CASSTGQEVDGYTF.

The genes are TRBV6-1 and TRBJ1-1; D gene uncertain. Germline CDR1 reads MNHNS; CDR2 reads SASEGT. Trimming stripped 7 bases from V and 4 bases from J, with 10 bases between. CDR3 length: 12 amino acids. The CDR3 bases are TGTGCCAGCACGGGGTCGAGCACTGAAGCTTTCTTT. Translation: CASTGSSTEAFF.

Turning to this clone: The same CDR3 also results from other DNA sequences found in this sample. The chain couples TRBV30 to TRBJ2-7, with D perhaps TRBD1 (5 bases). V was cut by 2 bases and J by 6 bases, with 8 bases left in between. The CDR3 totals 11 residues. The V gene's germline CDR1 is GTSNPN and CDR2 SVGIG (reference sequence). CDR3 residues: CAWSTGGEQYV. The CDR3 DNA reads as TGTGCCTGGAGTACAGGTGGCGAGCAGTACGTC.

V is TRBV5-6 and J is TRBJ1-4; 9 nucleotides align to TRBD1. Germline CDR1 SGHDT, CDR2 YYEEEE. The V and J ends lost 3 bases and 2 bases, in that order; junction bases with no gene match: 14. CDR3 length equals 19 residues. The CDR3 sequence: CASSWNRGHDVFTNEKLFF. CDR3 sequence (DNA): TGTGCCAGCAGCTGGAACAGGGGGCACGATGTATTTACTAATGAAAAACTGTTTTTT.

The genes are TRBV6-1 and TRBJ2-5; unclear D gene. Trimming removed 4 bases from V and 7 bases from J, with 10 bases in between. The CDR3 is 12 amino acids. Germline CDR1 reads MNHNS; CDR2 reads SASEGT. Here the CDR3 DNA reads TGTGCCAGCAGTGTTGACACCGGGACCCAGTACTTC. It specifies CASSVDTGTQYF.

The rearrangement links TRBV6-5 to TRBJ1-1, with D possibly matching TRBD1 (6 bases). V lost 5 bases, J lost 5 bases, and 12 bases lay in between. CDR1 and CDR2 (germline): MNHEY, SVGAGI. CDR3 length: 13 residues. CDR3 in amino acids: CASSRNRATEAFF. The CDR3 DNA follows: TGTGCCAGCAGTCGAAACAGGGCGACTGAAGCTTTCTTT.

CDR3 amino acids: CASSTQGEAYNEQFF. DNA for the CDR3: TGTGCCAGCAGTACGCAGGGTGAGGCTTACAATGAGCAGTTCTTC. This chain links TRBV6-6 with TRBJ2-1; D possibly corresponds to TRBD1 (5 bases). Looked up from germline, CDR1 is MNHNY and CDR2 is SVGAGI (reference sequence). This CDR3 is 15 amino acids long. Trimming removed 5 bases from V and 4 bases from J, with 15 bases in between.

V is TRBV6-1 and J is TRBJ2-3; the D gene is possibly TRBD2 (6 bases). V lost 1 base and J lost 2, with 19 bases in between. CDR1 and CDR2 from the germline V gene are MNHNS and SASEGT. There are 18 residues in the CDR3. For the CDR3, the DNA is TGTGCCAGCAGTGAAGTCCGGAAGGAGGGACTTTTCACAGATACGCAGTATTTT. Encoded protein: CASSEVRKEGLFTDTQYF.

The J gene is TRBJ1-1, the V gene TRBV7-9, with 10 bases matching TRBD1. Trimming cost V 5 bases and J 4 bases; bases outside gene matches: 4. The CDR3 loop spans 14 amino acids. Germline CDR1 reads SEHNR; CDR2 reads FQNEAQ (reference sequence). The CDR3 spells CASSPDRGGTEAFF. The CDR3 DNA sequence: TGTGCCAGCAGCCCGGACAGGGGGGGCACTGAAGCTTTCTTT.

Turning to this clone: A junction end diverges from the germline sequence, so it may reflect a read error. The V gene is TRBV14, the J gene TRBJ1-1; D unclear. There are 14 residues in the CDR3. Germline-derived CDR1 and CDR2 are SGHDN and FVKESK. The CDR3 region is CASSQADGNTGAFF. The CDR3 coding sequence is TGTGCCAGCAGCCAAGCAGACGGGAACACTGGAGCTTTCTTT.

This clone was seen just once. J is TRBJ1-5 and V is TRBV28, with 8 bases lining up with TRBD1. The germline CDR1 and CDR2 sequences are MDHEN and SYDVKM. With 7 bases clipped from V and 11 bases from J, the junction kept 16 bases outside the gene matches. This CDR3 has 15 amino acids. CDR3 DNA sequence: TGTGCCAGCACCACCCGTCTAGGACAGGGCACTTCCCAGCATTTT. Amino acids: CASTTRLGQGTSQHF.

V gene TRBV7-2 combines with J gene TRBJ1-1; D unresolved. V was trimmed by 1 base and J by 2 bases, leaving 11 bases between them. This CDR3 comprises 15 residues. CDR1 and CDR2 from the germline V gene are SGHTA and FQGNSA. In DNA form, the CDR3 reads TGTGCCAGCAGCTTAGTTGAGAACGGTAACACTGAAGCTTTCTTT. This codes for CASSLVENGNTEAFF.

CDR3 nucleotide sequence: TGTGCCAGCAGCCCCCCTTTTGTTACGCAGTATTTT. This gives the protein CASSPPFVTQYF. The chain uses TRBV5-8 and TRBJ2-3; D is uncertain. The CDR3 is 12 residues long. Per germline, CDR1 SGHTS and CDR2 YDEGEE. Trimming removed 4 bases from V and 8 bases from J, with 11 bases in between.

The chain is built from TRBV27 and TRBJ2-1, with 9 bases aligning to TRBD2. Germline V gene data show CDR1 as MNHEY and CDR2 as SMNVEV (reference sequence). J gave up 6 bases and V 5 bases, and 11 bases lay outside the gene matches. The CDR3 is made up of 16 amino acids. CDR3 coding DNA: TGTGCCAGCAGTCCCCCTGGACTAGCGACCTCCAATGAGCAGTTCTTC. Protein sequence: CASSPPGLATSNEQFF.

The chain recombines TRBV6-5 with TRBJ2-1; no clear D gene. The V gene lost 2 bases and the J gene lost 4 bases, with 15 bases spanning the gap. The CDR3 is made up of 16 amino acids. The germline V gene encodes CDR1 MNHEY and CDR2 SVGAGI. CDR3 DNA: TGTGCCAGCAGTTACCCCGGAGTAGCCGGGTACAATGAGCAGTTCTTC. Protein product: CASSYPGVAGYNEQFF.

V usage is TRBV7-9 and J usage is TRBJ1-5, with TRBD1 as a possible D gene (6 bases). Per the germline V gene, CDR1 is SEHNR and CDR2 is FQNEAQ (reference sequence). The CDR3 contains 15 residues. Between the trimmed V and J ends, which lost 4 bases and 7 bases, there was a span of 17 bases. CDR3 protein: CASSSSRGAEQPQHF. The CDR3, as DNA: TGTGCCAGCAGCTCCTCTCGGGGGGCAGAACAGCCCCAGCATTTT.

The chain links TRBV18 to TRBJ1-1; D perhaps matches TRBD1 (5 bases). CDR1 KGHSH and CDR2 LQKENI come from the germline V gene. Trimming took 7 bases from V and 8 from J, leaving 14 bases between them. The CDR3 runs 12 residues. The DNA for the CDR3 is TGTGCCAGCTTCGGGGGAGGGCGCGAAGCTTTCTTT. It encodes CASFGGGREAFF.

The chain is built from TRBV27 and TRBJ2-7, with TRBD2 as a possible D gene (7 bases). This CDR3 is 13 amino acids long. V dropped 4 bases and J dropped 12 bases, with 19 bases sitting between them. Germline CDR1 and CDR2: MNHEY and SMNVEV (reference sequence). CDR3 bases: TGTGCCAGCAGTTCCCCCGGAGGGGGGGCTACGTACGTC. The encoded protein is CASSSPGGGATYV.

This clone was seen a few times. The gene calls are TRBV6-1 and TRBJ1-4, with D hard to call. CDR1 is MNHNS and CDR2 is SASEGT in the germline V gene. The V end was cut by 6 bases, the J end by 2 bases, with 13 bases between. This CDR3 spans 15 amino acids. Here the CDR3 reads CASRDKIETNEKLFF. CDR3 nucleotides: TGTGCCAGCAGAGATAAAATCGAGACTAATGAAAAACTGTTTTTT.

V and J are TRBV9 and TRBJ2-2, with D perhaps matching TRBD1 (6 bases). CDR1 and CDR2 (germline): SGDLS, YYNGEE. V lost 4 bases and J 0 bases, leaving 10 bases between the germline ends. CDR3 length: 15 residues. The CDR3 protein is CASSPGDTNTGELFF. The DNA for the CDR3 is TGTGCCAGCAGCCCTGGGGACACGAACACCGGGGAGCTGTTTTTT. Full variable domain (missing parts from reference TRBV9 and TRBJ2-2): DSGVTQTPKHLITATGQRVTLRCSPRSGDLSVYWYQQSLDQGLQFLIQYYNGEERAKGNILERFSAQQFPDLHSELNLSSLELGDSALYFCASSPGDTNTGELFFGEGSRLTVL.

J is TRBJ1-1 and V is TRBV6-5; 9 bases line up with TRBD1. Trimming took 0 bases from V and 4 from J; bases not matched to a gene: 6. The CDR3 contains 16 residues. Per the germline V gene, CDR1 is MNHEY and CDR2 is SVGAGI. This CDR3 is CASSYSGQGTSTEAFF. The DNA of the CDR3 is TGTGCCAGCAGTTACTCGGGACAGGGTACGTCCACTGAAGCTTTCTTT.

The chain recombines TRBV28 with TRBJ2-5; the D gene is possibly TRBD1 (5 bases). Per germline, CDR1 MDHEN and CDR2 SYDVKM. This CDR3 contains 16 residues. The germline V and J ends were trimmed by 1 base and 0 bases, with 12 bases remaining between them. The chain's CDR3 is CASSLYTRAYQETQYF. DNA of the CDR3: TGTGCCAGCAGTTTATATACCAGGGCGTACCAAGAGACCCAGTACTTC. Full variable domain (rest looked up from reference TRBV28 and TRBJ2-5): DVKVTQSSRYLVKRTGEKVFLECVQDMDHENMFWYRQDPGLGLRLIYFSYDVKMKEKGDIPEGYSVSREKKERFSLILESASTNQTSMYLCASSLYTRAYQETQYFGPGTRLLVL.

The V call is TRBV11-3, the J call TRBJ2-3, with a possible D match to TRBD1 (6 bases). The CDR3 runs 12 residues. Per the germline V gene, CDR1 is SGHNT and CDR2 is YENEEA. V was shortened by 3 bases and J by 5 bases, with 6 bases between the two germline ends. The CDR3 loop is CASSFRGDTQYF. The CDR3 DNA is TGTGCCAGCAGCTTCAGGGGAGATACGCAGTATTTT.

The chain employs TRBV5-1 and TRBJ2-7, with TRBD1 matching 11 bases. Germline CDR1 SGHRS, CDR2 YFSETQ. The CDR3 contains 14 residues. In DNA, the CDR3 is TGCGCCAGCAGCCTAGATCCTGGACAGGGGGCGTTGCAGGTC. It specifies CASSLDPGQGALQV.

CDR3 nucleotide sequence: TGCGCCAGCAGCCAGCGGACAGGGAACTCCTACAATGAGCAGTTCTTC. It yields the protein CASSQRTGNSYNEQFF. The V call is TRBV4-1, the J call TRBJ2-1; 8 bases are a match to TRBD1. This CDR3 is 16 amino acids long. The germline CDR1 and CDR2 sequences are MGHRA and YSYEKL. V lost 3 bases to trimming and J lost 0 bases; unmatched junction nucleotides: 4.

J is TRBJ2-1 and V is TRBV9, with 11 positions matching TRBD2. The CDR3 covers 19 residues. With 4 bases clipped from V and 9 bases from J, the junction kept 21 bases outside the gene matches. Germline CDR1 and CDR2: SGDLS and YYNGEE. CDR3 sequence (DNA): TGTGCCAGCAGCCGCCGGGATAGCGGGGGGGTCGGGGGGTTCGGTGAGCAGTTCTTC. It is translated as CASSRRDSGGVGGFGEQFF.